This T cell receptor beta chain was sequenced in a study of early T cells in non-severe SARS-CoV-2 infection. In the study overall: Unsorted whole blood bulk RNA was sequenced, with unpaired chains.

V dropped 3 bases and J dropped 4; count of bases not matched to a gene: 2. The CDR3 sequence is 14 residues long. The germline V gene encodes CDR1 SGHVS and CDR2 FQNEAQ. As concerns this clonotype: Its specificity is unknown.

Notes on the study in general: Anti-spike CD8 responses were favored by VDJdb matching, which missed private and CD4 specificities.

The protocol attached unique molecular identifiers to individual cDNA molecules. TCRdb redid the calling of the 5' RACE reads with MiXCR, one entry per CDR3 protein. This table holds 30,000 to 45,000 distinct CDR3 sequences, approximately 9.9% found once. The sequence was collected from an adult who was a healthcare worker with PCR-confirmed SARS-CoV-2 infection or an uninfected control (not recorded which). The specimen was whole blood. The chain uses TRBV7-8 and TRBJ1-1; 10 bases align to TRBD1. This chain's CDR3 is CASSLWTGGTEAFF. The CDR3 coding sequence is TGTGCCAGCAGCTTGTGGACAGGGGGCACTGAAGCTTTCTTT.